Below, 32 T cell receptor beta chains from the same sample are listed, as sequenced in a study of T cells in Graves' hyperthyroidism and ophthalmopathy. Authors of the study amplified TCR beta CDR3 regions from RNA transcripts. Carried out on the TCR CDR3, a first-round RT-PCR used the HTBI primer set. TCRdb fed the multiplex PCR reads into MiXCR, producing one record per CDR3 protein. The sample gives roughly 500,000 distinct CDR3 sequences, around 46% of which show up once; under 20% is in the top ten. The sequenced sample consisted of peripheral blood or thyroid tissue (not recorded which). These TCRs come from an adult woman with Graves' disease, either hyperthyroidism or ophthalmopathy (not recorded which).

The sample holds many counts of this clonotype. V usage is TRBV7-8 and J usage is TRBJ1-2; 7 bases map to TRBD1. The CDR3 length is 17 residues. V trimming: 5 bases; J trimming: 4 bases; junction bases outside the gene matches: 16. The V gene's germline CDR1 is SGHVS and CDR2 FQNEAQ. The CDR3 here is CASSPLVETGYSYGYTF. The CDR3, as DNA: TGTGCCAGCAGCCCCCTGGTGGAGACAGGGTATTCCTATGGCTACACCTTC.

This clonotype was seen many times. The chain has TRBV4-2 and TRBJ2-7, with D tentatively TRBD1 or TRBD2 (5 bases each). This CDR3 is built from 15 residues. Trimming cost V 1 base and J 2 bases, with 12 bases left between them. From germline, CDR1 is LGHNA and CDR2 YNFKEQ. In DNA, the CDR3 is TGTGCCAGCAGCCAAGCGGGGCTACCTACCTACGAGCAGTACTTC. This encodes CASSQAGLPTYEQYF.

This clonotype was detected only a few times. The chain couples TRBV15 to TRBJ1-5; 8 bases align to TRBD1. The ends lost 9 bases at V and 5 bases at J; junction bases unmatched: 12. CDR1 LNHNV and CDR2 YYDKDF come from the germline V gene (reference sequence). The CDR3 loop spans 15 amino acids. This CDR3 is CATRSSDRDHQPQHF. Written as DNA, the CDR3 is TGTGCCACACGTTCCTCGGACAGGGATCATCAGCCCCAGCATTTT.

The chain is built from TRBV15 and TRBJ2-6; D possibly corresponds to TRBD2 (6 bases). CDR3 length: 18 amino acids. Deletions cut 2 bases from V and 4 bases from J, with 18 bases between. Germline loops: CDR1 LNHNV, CDR2 YYDKDF (reference sequence). The CDR3 reads CATSRPAFGRSGANVLTF. The DNA of the CDR3 is TGTGCCACCAGCAGACCGGCATTCGGGAGATCCGGGGCCAACGTCCTGACTTTC.

The sample holds many counts of this clonotype. V and J are TRBV13 and TRBJ1-2, with D unresolved. V lost 10 bases, J lost 4 bases, and 13 bases lay in between. Germline lookup yields CDR1 PRHDT and CDR2 FYEKMQ (reference sequence). This CDR3 has 12 amino acids. The CDR3: CAIAVAVYGYTF. CDR3 coding DNA: TGTGCCATCGCGGTGGCAGTCTATGGCTACACCTTC. The full variable domain, rest sourced from reference TRBV13 and TRBJ1-2, is AAGVIQSPRHLIKEKRETATLKCYPIPRHDTVYWYQQGPGQDPQFLISFYEKMQSDKGSIPDRFSAQQFSDYHSELNMSSLELGDSALYFCAIAVAVYGYTFGSGTRLTVV.

This clonotype was detected many times. The chain employs TRBV4-1 and TRBJ2-5; 10 bases agree with TRBD2. With 4 bases clipped from V and 1 base from J, the junction kept 6 bases outside the gene matches. Per the germline V gene, CDR1 is MGHRA and CDR2 is YSYEKL. This CDR3 spans 16 amino acids. In nucleotides, the CDR3 is TGCGCCAGCAGCCGGCCGGGACTAGCGATCCAAGAGACCCAGTACTTC. This encodes CASSRPGLAIQETQYF.

This clonotype has only a few counts. The chain recombines TRBV28 with TRBJ2-7; D is uncertain. V shed 7 bases and J shed 3 bases, with 10 bases lying between them. Germline lookup yields CDR1 MDHEN and CDR2 SYDVKM. The CDR3 consists of 12 residues. For the CDR3, the DNA is TGTGCCAGCACCACCCTAAACTACGAGCAGTACTTC. This gives the protein CASTTLNYEQYF.

Many counts were recorded for this clonotype. The chain employs TRBV6-5 and TRBJ1-5; TRBD1 is a possible D gene (5 bases). V gave up 7 bases and J gave up 3 bases, with 10 bases separating them. The CDR3 is 13 residues long. The germline gives CDR1 MNHEY, CDR2 SVGAGI. The CDR3: CASTRGINQPQHF. The DNA of the CDR3 is TGTGCCAGCACCCGGGGCATCAATCAGCCCCAGCATTTT.

This clonotype occurred many times. The V gene is TRBV20-1, the J gene TRBJ2-5, with 9 positions matching TRBD2. The CDR3 runs to 15 residues. Germline V CDR1 and CDR2: DFQATT, SNEGSKA (reference sequence). V lost 0 bases, J lost 4 bases, and 6 bases stayed unmatched. The CDR3 bases are TGCAGTGCTAGAGATGGGAGGACTAGCGCAGAGACCCAGTACTTC. It codes for CSARDGRTSAETQYF.

Concerning this clonotype: Compared with germline, one end of the junction differs, possibly owing to a read error. This chain uses TRBV7-2 with TRBJ1-3; D remains ambiguous. Germline CDR1 reads SGHTA; CDR2 reads FQGNSA. CDR3 length: 10 amino acids. CDR3 sequence (DNA): TGTGCCAGCAGCTTAGACTTAACCCGCTTT. Translated: CASSLDLTRF.

The sample holds many counts of this clonotype. The chain carries TRBV27 and TRBJ1-2, with D uncertain. V shed 4 bases and J shed 8 bases, with 14 bases lying between them. The CDR3 has 13 amino acids. The germline gives CDR1 MNHEY, CDR2 SMNVEV (reference sequence). CDR3 in amino acids: CASSSNPYLGYTF. Here the CDR3 DNA reads TGTGCCAGCAGTTCAAACCCCTATCTGGGCTACACCTTC.

The rearrangement links TRBV7-3 to TRBJ2-2, with 9 bases aligning to TRBD2. The CDR3 runs 16 residues. CDR1 and CDR2 (germline): SGHTA, FQGTGA. V was clipped by 2 bases and J by 5 bases; unmatched bases: 6. Written as DNA, the CDR3 is TGTGCCAGCAGCTTAGTTCCTAGCGGGGATACCGGGGAGCTGTTTTTT. This translates into CASSLVPSGDTGELFF. The whole variable domain, remainder taken from reference TRBV7-3 and TRBJ2-2, is GAGVSQTPSNKVTEKGKYVELRCDPISGHTALYWYRQSLGQGPEFLIYFQGTGAADDSGLPNDRFFAVRPEGSVSTLKIQRTERGDSAVYLCASSLVPSGDTGELFFGEGSRLTVL.

About this clonotype: This may come from a read error, since a much larger clone is one base off. The rearrangement joins TRBV10-3 to TRBJ2-7; D gene unclear. The CDR3 sequence is 12 residues long. Germline CDR1 and CDR2: ENHRY and SYGVKD. The CDR3, as DNA: TGTGCCATCGGTGAGTCGAGGAACGAGCAGTACTTC. Translated, it gives CAIGESRNEQYF.

The V call is TRBV12-3 or TRBV12-4, the J call TRBJ1-3; D uncertain. With 4 bases removed from V and 4 bases from J, the gap between germline ends came to 14 bases. CDR3 length: 15 amino acids. The CDR3 reads CASSWPGSRGNTIYF. The CDR3 DNA sequence: TGTGCCAGCAGTTGGCCGGGGTCTAGAGGAAACACCATATATTTT.

The chain couples TRBV27 to TRBJ2-7; perhaps TRBD2 as D (5 bases). Trimming removed 8 bases at V and 5 bases at J, with 19 bases between. The germline CDR1 and CDR2 sequences are MNHEY and SMNVEV (reference sequence). The CDR3 has 14 residues. This chain's CDR3 is CASGPIGVRNEQYF. The CDR3 nucleotides are TGTGCCAGCGGACCAATCGGGGTGAGGAACGAGCAGTACTTC.

This chain links TRBV7-9 with TRBJ1-6, with 7 nucleotides matching TRBD1. Losses at the gene ends were 5 bases for V and 4 bases for J; bases not matched to a gene: 5. CDR3 length: 15 amino acids. CDR1 and CDR2 from the germline V gene are SEHNR and FQNEAQ (reference sequence). CDR3 nucleotides: TGTGCCAGCAGCGCGTGGGACAGTTATAATTCACCCCTCCACTTT. Its protein is CASSAWDSYNSPLHF.

The genes are TRBV7-6 and TRBJ2-5, with D possibly TRBD2 on 5 matching bases. V lost 5 bases and J lost 1, with 17 bases in between. The CDR3 totals 16 residues. The germline V gene encodes CDR1 SGHVS and CDR2 FNYEAQ. The DNA for the CDR3 is TGTGCCAGCAGCCGCCTCCCCCGGAGGCCCCAAGAGACCCAGTACTTC. Amino acids: CASSRLPRRPQETQYF. Supplemented by reference TRBV7-6 and TRBJ2-5, the full variable domain reads GAGVSQSPRYKVTKRGQDVALRCDPISGHVSLYWYRQALGQGPEFLTYFNYEAQQDKSGLPNDRFSAERPEGSISTLTIQRTEQRDSAMYRCASSRLPRRPQETQYFGPGTRLLVL.

Concerning this clonotype: One junction end does not reproduce the germline sequence, and a read error may be involved. The V call is TRBV4-2, the J call TRBJ2-7; 9 positions agree with TRBD1. Per the germline V gene, CDR1 is LGHNA and CDR2 is YNFKEQ. CDR3 length: 16 amino acids. The CDR3 nucleotides read TGTGCCAGCACCCAAGCGGTGACAGGGGGTGTCTACGAGCAGTACTTC. Amino acid sequence: CASTQAVTGGVYEQYF.

The rearrangement links TRBV29-1 to TRBJ2-1; perhaps TRBD1 as D (6 bases). The germline gives CDR1 SQVTM, CDR2 ANQGSEA. The CDR3 is made up of 13 amino acids. Trimming took 5 bases from V and 2 from J, leaving 10 bases between them. In DNA form, the CDR3 reads TGCAGCGTTCGGACAGTAACCTACAATGAGCAGTTCTTC. It yields the protein CSVRTVTYNEQFF.

This chain connects TRBV25-1 to TRBJ1-2, with TRBD1 as a possible D gene (5 bases). V lost 2 bases and J lost 2, with 9 bases in between. The length of the CDR3 is 14 residues. Per germline, CDR1 MGHDK and CDR2 SYGVNS. This CDR3 is CASSEAGGNYGYTF. CDR3 in DNA: TGTGCCAGCAGTGAAGCCGGGGGAAACTATGGCTACACCTTC.

This clonotype was seen many times. V is TRBV7-9 and J is TRBJ2-6; D uncertain. The V gene's germline CDR1 is SEHNR and CDR2 FQNEAQ (reference sequence). Trimming pared 5 bases from V and 0 bases from J, leaving 8 bases between. The CDR3 spans 15 residues. The DNA of the CDR3 is TGTGCCAGCAGCCAGGAAATCTCTGGGGCCAACGTCCTGACTTTC. Protein: CASSQEISGANVLTF.

The table lists this clonotype with a count of one. The rearrangement uses TRBV29-1 and TRBJ1-2; D not resolved. This CDR3 region has 12 residues. V shed 6 bases and J shed 4 bases, with 12 bases lying between them. Germline V gives CDR1 SQVTM, CDR2 ANQGSEA. CDR3 sequence reads: CSVAADPYGYTF. The CDR3, as DNA: TGCAGCGTAGCAGCCGACCCCTATGGCTACACCTTC.

The gene calls are TRBV29-1 and TRBJ2-7; D unclear. This CDR3 has 13 residues. V lost 2 bases, J lost 0 bases, and 8 bases lay in between. Germline V gene data show CDR1 as SQVTM and CDR2 as ANQGSEA. The CDR3 nucleotides read TGCAGCGTTGAACTCGGACCCTCCTACGAGCAGTACTTC. It translates to CSVELGPSYEQYF.

This clonotype occurred many times. The CDR3 coding sequence is TGCGCCAGCAAAAGGGAACGGGCTACTGAAGCTTTCTTT. As protein: CASKRERATEAFF. The chain carries TRBV5-1 and TRBJ1-1; no clear D gene. The CDR3 is 13 amino acids. V was pared by 6 bases and J by 5 bases, with 14 bases between. Germline V gene data show CDR1 as SGHRS and CDR2 as YFSETQ.

The sample holds a few counts of this clonotype. It may be a read error: a sequence one base away is much more abundant. V and J are TRBV6-6 and TRBJ1-5; perhaps TRBD1 as D (5 bases). The last part of the DNA fits TRBJ2-3 better; the J call may be wrong. From germline, CDR1 is MNHNY and CDR2 SVGAGI (reference sequence). There are 15 residues in the CDR3. The CDR3 DNA reads TGTGCCAGCAGTGGAGTCAGGGATAGCAATCAGCCCCAGTATTTT. It is translated as CASSGVRDSNQPQYF.

This clonotype was recorded many times. The CDR3 region has the DNA TGCGCCAGCAGCCAAGGACAGGGGGTTACTTCACCCCTCCACTTT. This translates into CASSQGQGVTSPLHF. The chain recombines TRBV4-1 with TRBJ1-6, with 9 bases identical to TRBD1. The germline V gene encodes CDR1 MGHRA and CDR2 YSYEKL. This CDR3 has 15 amino acids. The V segment lost 1 base and the J segment 9 bases; nucleotides outside the gene matches: 4.

This clonotype has a count of ten or more. This chain uses TRBV7-2 with TRBJ2-7; D is perhaps TRBD2 (5 bases). There are 12 residues in the CDR3. V was cut by 5 bases and J by 3 bases, with 8 bases left in between. Germline V gene data show CDR1 as SGHTA and CDR2 as FQGNSA. CDR3 loop: CASSRAGYEQYF. Written as DNA, the CDR3 is TGTGCCAGCAGCCGTGCGGGCTACGAGCAGTACTTC.

The chain's CDR3 is CASRKTGQGETQYF. In nucleotides, the CDR3 is TGTGCCAGCAGGAAAACGGGACAGGGGGAGACCCAGTACTTC. V usage is TRBV11-2 and J usage is TRBJ2-5, with TRBD1 matching 10 bases. CDR3 size: 14 residues. Germline V gene lookup returns CDR1 SGHAT and CDR2 FQNNGV. Trimming cost V 6 bases and J 5 bases; bases outside gene matches: 6.

A few counts support this clonotype. The V call is TRBV5-1, the J call TRBJ1-1; a possible D gene is TRBD1 (5 bases). The CDR3 length is 15 residues. Germline CDR1 and CDR2: SGHRS and YFSETQ. The V and J ends lost 0 bases and 5 bases respectively, with 14 bases between them. For the CDR3, the DNA is TGCGCCAGCAGCTTGGACAGGCTGGGAGGTACTGAAGCTTTCTTT. Residues: CASSLDRLGGTEAFF.

This clonotype was counted ten times or more. V gene TRBV2 combines with J gene TRBJ2-5; possible D gene TRBD1, 5 bases. V lost 5 bases to trimming and J lost 1 base, with 8 bases between them. This CDR3 contains 13 residues. Germline V lookup: CDR1 SNHLY, CDR2 FYNNEI. CDR3 protein: CASSFDSQETQYF. DNA for the CDR3: TGTGCCAGCAGTTTTGACAGCCAAGAGACCCAGTACTTC.

Remarks on this clonotype: The conserved final phenylalanine or tryptophan is absent from the CDR3, which likely points to a read error. The limits of the CDR3 on the DNA are not certain, so only TCRdb's listed CDR3 is given. The chain is built from TRBV11-2 and TRBJ2-7; TRBD1 is the table's D call, not checked against the DNA. Germline V gives CDR1 SGHAT, CDR2 FQNNGV. Counting both end residues, the CDR3 totals 8 amino acids. The CDR3 reads CASSTEGK.

The gene calls are TRBV19 and TRBJ2-7; 11 positions match TRBD2. Germline V gene lookup returns CDR1 LNHDA and CDR2 SQIVND (reference sequence). V was clipped by 7 bases and J by 3 bases; unmatched bases: 8. This CDR3 has 15 residues. CDR3: CASNLGTSGVYEQYF. In DNA form, the CDR3 reads TGTGCCAGTAACCTGGGGACTAGCGGAGTCTACGAGCAGTACTTC. Complete variable domain (other parts from reference TRBV19 and TRBJ2-7): DGGITQSPKYLFRKEGQNVTLSCEQNLNHDAMYWYRQDPGQGLRLIYYSQIVNDFQKGDIAEGYSVSREKKESFPLTVTSAQKNPTAFYLCASNLGTSGVYEQYFGPGTRLTVT.